Each of the 17 T cell receptor beta chains below was sequenced from the same sample in a study of PD-1 blockade in classical Hodgkin lymphoma (dated by TCRdb to the early 2020s). The sample's time point label is to be understood as: cycle 1 day 1 (C1D1), immediately before nivolumab initiation. All trial patients had relapsed after autologous stem cell transplantation, with cohorts A, B and C differing in prior brentuximab vedotin exposure. The library was generated by the immunoSEQ multiplex PCR assay. The immuneACCESS repertoire file appears here via TCRdb, limited to in-frame rearrangements. These files lack a portion of the clones; in checked studies, under half of the deficit traces to unresolved V genes, and the cause of the others is not known. Present in this sample are about 21,000 clones, approximately 70% of which were seen just once. 5.8% of the sample is in the top ten clones. Sequences were derived from peripheral blood mononuclear cells (PBMCs), sampled at baseline. The source of these receptors is a human donor with classical Hodgkin lymphoma.

The rearrangement uses TRBV18 and TRBJ2-5, with 9 bases that match TRBD1. This CDR3 is built from 16 residues. V shed 3 bases and J 3 bases; nucleotides not matched to a gene: 8. CDR1 and CDR2 (germline): KGHSH, LQKENI. CDR3 loop: CASSPTPGTGKETQYF. The CDR3 DNA reads as TGTGCCAGCTCACCTACTCCCGGGACAGGGAAAGAGACCCAGTACTTC.

The V gene is TRBV9, the J gene TRBJ2-5; D possibly corresponds to TRBD1 (6 bases). CDR1 is SGDLS, CDR2 YYNGEE, per germline. V lost 0 bases and J lost 1, with 10 bases in between. This CDR3 is 15 amino acids long. This chain's CDR3 is CASSVADSRQETQYF. In DNA form, the CDR3 reads TGTGCCAGCAGCGTAGCGGACAGTCGCCAAGAGACCCAGTACTTC.

The chain links TRBV11-3 to TRBJ2-5, with D perhaps TRBD2 (5 bases). The CDR3 runs to 14 residues. The germline gives CDR1 SGHNT, CDR2 YENEEA. V was clipped by 5 bases and J by 5 bases, with 15 bases between them. CDR3 coding DNA: TGTGCCAGCAGCCGAGGGAGCGGCGGGGAGACCCAGTACTTC. Translating gives CASSRGSGGETQYF.

This clone turned up a few times. The chain carries TRBV6-1 and TRBJ2-7; D is unclear. The CDR3 is made up of 13 amino acids. V was trimmed by 7 bases and J by 1 base, leaving 11 bases between them. Germline V gene lookup returns CDR1 MNHNS and CDR2 SASEGT. This CDR3 is CASKLVGSYEQYF. The CDR3 DNA follows: TGTGCCAGCAAACTGGTAGGTTCCTACGAGCAGTACTTC.

The chain uses TRBV6-4 and TRBJ2-7; D is possibly TRBD1 or TRBD2 (5 bases each). Germline CDR1 MRHNA, CDR2 SNTAGT. Trimming removed 0 bases from V and 6 bases from J, with 18 bases in between. The length of the CDR3 is 16 residues. CDR3 DNA sequence: TGTGCCAGCAGTGACTCGGGGGATGGGGGTGGCGGCGAGCAGTACTTC. Its protein product is CASSDSGDGGGGEQYF.

J is TRBJ2-3 and V is TRBV11-3; 9 bases line up with TRBD2. V was clipped by 1 base and J by 1 base; unmatched bases: 3. The CDR3 sequence is 16 residues long. Germline CDR1 is SGHNT and CDR2 is YENEEA. This CDR3 reads CASSLGSSGGTDTQYF. The DNA of the CDR3 is TGTGCCAGCAGCTTAGGCTCTAGCGGGGGCACAGATACGCAGTATTTT.

The chain employs TRBV6-5 and TRBJ2-1; TRBD1 matches 9 bases. The CDR3 is 15 amino acids. The trim removed 6 bases at V and 5 bases at J, leaving 8 bases unmatched. Germline lookup yields CDR1 MNHEY and CDR2 SVGAGI. The CDR3 bases are TGTGCCAGCAGCCCGGAGGGGACAGGGAACAATGAGCAGTTCTTC. It translates to CASSPEGTGNNEQFF.

The chain recombines TRBV18 with TRBJ2-5; D is possibly TRBD2 (6 bases). CDR3 length: 15 residues. Germline V gene sequence: CDR1 KGHSH, CDR2 LQKENI. The germline V and J ends were trimmed by 2 bases and 0 bases, with 10 bases remaining between them. CDR3 loop: CASSPGRENQETQYF. The CDR3 DNA follows: TGTGCCAGCTCACCAGGTCGGGAGAACCAAGAGACCCAGTACTTC.

The rearrangement links TRBV11-3 to TRBJ2-3, with D perhaps matching TRBD2 (9 bases). The CDR3 length is 16 residues. V dropped 5 bases and J dropped 1 base, with 16 bases sitting between them. Per germline, CDR1 SGHNT and CDR2 YENEEA. CDR3 nucleotide sequence: TGTGCCAGCAGCCGGGACAGGACTAGCGGCACAGATACGCAGTATTTT. As protein: CASSRDRTSGTDTQYF.

The J gene is TRBJ2-3, the V gene TRBV19; D is possibly TRBD2 (5 bases). V was cut by 6 bases and J by 0 bases, with 13 bases left in between. The CDR3 contains 15 residues. Germline CDR1 is LNHDA and CDR2 is SQIVND (reference sequence). The CDR3 coding sequence is TGTGCCAGTAGAGACTATCCAGGTAGCACAGATACGCAGTATTTT. This translates into CASRDYPGSTDTQYF. The whole variable domain, remainder taken from reference TRBV19 and TRBJ2-3, is DGGITQSPKYLFRKEGQNVTLSCEQNLNHDAMYWYRQDPGQGLRLIYYSQIVNDFQKGDIAEGYSVSREKKESFPLTVTSAQKNPTAFYLCASRDYPGSTDTQYFGPGTRLTVL.

This rearrangement joins TRBV5-8 to TRBJ1-1, with 7 nucleotides matching TRBD1. Germline V gene lookup returns CDR1 SGHTS and CDR2 YDEGEE. V dropped 5 bases and J dropped 1; count of bases not matched to a gene: 2. CDR3 length: 13 amino acids. DNA of the CDR3: TGTGCCAGCAGGAGGACAGGGAACACTGAAGCTTTCTTT. Translated, it gives CASRRTGNTEAFF.

The chain joins TRBV5-8 to TRBJ1-5; no reliable D call. Trimming cost V 1 base and J 0 bases, with 8 bases left between them. This CDR3 is built from 15 residues. CDR1 is SGHTS and CDR2 is YDEGEE in the germline V gene. CDR3 sequence: CASSLLQYSNQPQHF. CDR3 nucleotides: TGTGCCAGCAGCTTGCTACAGTATAGCAATCAGCCCCAGCATTTT. Combining the CDR3 with reference TRBV5-8 and TRBJ1-5 gives the whole variable domain EAGVTQSPTHLIKTRGQQATLRCSPISGHTSVYWYQQALGLGLQFLLWYDEGEERNRGNFPPRFSGRQFPNYSSELNVNALELEDSALYLCASSLLQYSNQPQHFGDGTRLSIL.

The chain couples TRBV5-1 to TRBJ2-7, with a tentative D call TRBD1 (6 bases). Per germline, CDR1 SGHRS and CDR2 YFSETQ. Between the trimmed V and J ends, which lost 4 bases and 5 bases, there was a span of 13 bases. The CDR3 has 13 residues. As DNA, the CDR3 is TGCGCCAGCAGCCCGGACAGCGCGGACGAGCAGTACTTC. Its translation: CASSPDSADEQYF.

On this clone: Other DNA sequences in this specimen translate into the identical CDR3. The chain has TRBV5-1 and TRBJ1-4, with D unclear. Germline V gene lookup returns CDR1 SGHRS and CDR2 YFSETQ. Between the trimmed V and J ends, which lost 0 bases and 2 bases, there was a span of 8 bases. The CDR3 contains 15 residues. The CDR3 sequence: CASSLGRSTNEKLFF. Written as DNA, the CDR3 is TGCGCCAGCAGCTTGGGAAGATCTACTAATGAAAAACTGTTTTTT.

This chain joins TRBV19 and TRBJ2-7; 10 positions match TRBD2. Germline V lookup: CDR1 LNHDA, CDR2 SQIVND (reference sequence). V lost 4 bases and J lost 1; bases outside the gene matches: 4. The CDR3 spans 15 residues. The CDR3 bases are TGTGCCAGTAGTAAGAAGACTAGCGGGTCCTACGAGCAGTACTTC. Its translation: CASSKKTSGSYEQYF.

The rearrangement joins TRBV28 to TRBJ2-1; the D is unclear. The CDR3 extends over 15 amino acids. The V end was cut by 6 bases, the J end by 7 bases, with 19 bases between. Germline lookup yields CDR1 MDHEN and CDR2 SYDVKM. Here the CDR3 DNA reads TGTGCCAGCAGGGGAAAGGCCCGAAAGGGTAATGAGCAGTTCTTC. Protein: CASRGKARKGNEQFF.

V usage is TRBV11-2 and J usage is TRBJ2-5, with D maybe TRBD2 (6 bases). The V gene lost 3 bases and the J gene lost 4 bases, with 15 bases spanning the gap. The CDR3 loop spans 15 amino acids. Germline-derived CDR1 and CDR2 are SGHAT and FQNNGV. CDR3 sequence reads: CASSFAWRVGETQYF. CDR3 nucleotides: TGTGCCAGCAGCTTCGCCTGGAGGGTGGGAGAGACCCAGTACTTC.